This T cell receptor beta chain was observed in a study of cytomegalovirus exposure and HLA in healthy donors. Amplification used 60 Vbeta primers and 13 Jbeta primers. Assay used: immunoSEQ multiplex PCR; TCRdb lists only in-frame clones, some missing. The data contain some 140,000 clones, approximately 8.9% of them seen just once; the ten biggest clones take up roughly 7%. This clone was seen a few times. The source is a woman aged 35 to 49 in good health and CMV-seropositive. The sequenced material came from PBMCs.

The DNA for the CDR3 is TGTGCCATCAGTGAGTCCCCCCAGGGTAGCACTGAAGCTTTCTTT. Its protein is CAISESPQGSTEAFF. The V call is TRBV10-3, the J call TRBJ1-1; tentative D call: TRBD1 (5 bases). This CDR3 region has 15 residues. Germline values: CDR1 ENHRY, CDR2 SYGVKD. V shed 0 bases and J shed 4 bases, with 12 bases lying between them.